The sequence of this T cell receptor beta chain was determined in a study of blood T cell repertoires in COVID-19. Study in general: From the United States, Italy and Spain came samples of acute and convalescent COVID-19. T cells, B-cell-depleted T cells, or PBMCs provided the cDNA or gDNA that served as material.

This CDR3 comprises 15 residues. Authors' methods: The assay estimated nucleated cells by amplifying reference gene primers. Data came from immunoSEQ multiplex PCR; TCRdb stores just in-frame clones and leaves some out. That table gives V, J and clone size, and the DNA gave D and trimming. The data contain 100,000 or so clones, 85% of them singletons. The origin of this receptor is a woman aged 70-85 years with active or convalescent COVID-19. The chain employs TRBV21-1 and TRBJ1-4; the D segment call TRBD1 is taken from the table without a DNA check. TRBV21-1 is a pseudogene segment. The sample was peripheral blood. CDR3 region: CASNPGQVGNEKLFF. The CDR3 DNA reads TGTGCCAGCAACCCTGGACAAGTGGGGAATGAAAAACTGTTTTTT.